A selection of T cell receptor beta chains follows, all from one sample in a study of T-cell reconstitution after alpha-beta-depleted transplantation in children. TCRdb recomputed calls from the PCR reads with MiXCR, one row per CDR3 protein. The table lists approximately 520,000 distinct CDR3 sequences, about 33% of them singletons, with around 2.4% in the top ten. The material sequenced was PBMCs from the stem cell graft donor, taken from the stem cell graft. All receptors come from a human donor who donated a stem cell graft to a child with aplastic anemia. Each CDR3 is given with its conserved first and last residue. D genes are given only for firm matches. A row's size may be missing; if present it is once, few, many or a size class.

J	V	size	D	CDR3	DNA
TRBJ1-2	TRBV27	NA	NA	CASSESGNYGYTF	TGTGCCAGCAGTGAATCGGGGAACTATGGCTACACCTTC
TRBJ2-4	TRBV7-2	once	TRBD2	CASSFREGDGKNIQYF	TGTGCCAGCAGCTTCAGGGAGGGCGACGGCAAAAACATTCAGTACTTC
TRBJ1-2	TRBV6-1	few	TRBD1	CASKDRGRIYGYTF	TGTGCCAGCAAGGACAGGGGGCGCATCTATGGCTACACCTTC
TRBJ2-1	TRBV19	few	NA	CASSTEEPGRMGENEQFF	TGTGCCAGTAGTACCGAGGAGCCAGGACGAATGGGGGAGAATGAGCAGTTCTTC
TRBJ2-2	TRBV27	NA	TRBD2	CASKGGLNGLASTGELFF	TGTGCCAGCAAGGGGGGATTGAACGGACTAGCGAGTACCGGGGAGCTGTTTTTT
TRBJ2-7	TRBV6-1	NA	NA	CASSVSGTASYEQYF	TGTGCCAGCAGTGTCTCCGGGACGGCCTCCTACGAGCAGTACTTC
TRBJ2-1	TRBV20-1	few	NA	CSAPGSGVLPYNEQFF	TGCAGTGCTCCCGGCTCGGGGGTATTACCTTACAATGAGCAGTTCTTC
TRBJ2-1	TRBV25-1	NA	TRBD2	CASSPSSGNPYNEQFF	TGTGCCAGCAGTCCTTCTAGCGGGAACCCCTACAATGAGCAGTTCTTC
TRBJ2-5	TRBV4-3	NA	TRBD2	CASSQGLAGGFYLEQETQYF	TGCGCCAGCAGCCAAGGACTAGCGGGAGGCTTCTACCTTGAGCAAGAGACCCAGTACTTC
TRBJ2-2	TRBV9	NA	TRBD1	CASSGQGYAGELFF	TGTGCCAGCAGCGGACAGGGTTACGCCGGGGAGCTGTTTTTT
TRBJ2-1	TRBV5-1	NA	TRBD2	CASSWGLAGLNEQFF	TGCGCCAGCAGCTGGGGACTAGCGGGTTTAAATGAGCAGTTCTTC
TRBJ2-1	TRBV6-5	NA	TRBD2	CASSHGASGSPYNEQFF	TGTGCCAGCAGTCACGGGGCTAGCGGGAGTCCCTACAATGAGCAGTTCTTC
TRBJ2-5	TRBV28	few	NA	CASSLSGAEETQYF	TGTGCCAGCAGTTTATCGGGGGCGGAAGAGACCCAGTACTTC
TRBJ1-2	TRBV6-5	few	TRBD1	CASSSNTGAPHYGYTF	TGTGCCAGCAGTTCAAATACAGGGGCTCCCCACTATGGCTACACCTTC
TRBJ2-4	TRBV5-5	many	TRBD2	CASSREGTSGRGEAKNIQYF	TGTGCCAGCAGCAGAGAGGGGACTAGCGGGAGGGGGGAAGCCAAAAACATTCAGTACTTC
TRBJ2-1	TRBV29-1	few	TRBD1	CSVVRQGRIDEQFF	TGCAGCGTTGTAAGACAGGGTCGTATCGATGAGCAGTTCTTC
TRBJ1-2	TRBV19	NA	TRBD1	CASSISGTGTIVVYTF	TGTGCCAGTAGTATTTCCGGGACAGGGACGATTGTTGTCTACACCTTC
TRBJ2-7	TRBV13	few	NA	CASSWNGAEEDF	TGTGCCAGCAGCTGGAATGGGGCTGAGGAAGACTTC
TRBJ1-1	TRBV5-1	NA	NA	CASSLVGSGTEAFF	TGCGCCAGCAGCTTGGTAGGTTCGGGCACTGAAGCTTTCTTT
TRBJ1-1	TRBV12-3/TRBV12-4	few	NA	CASSFGGWRANTEAFF	TGTGCCAGCAGTTTTGGGGGCTGGCGGGCGAACACTGAAGCTTTCTTT
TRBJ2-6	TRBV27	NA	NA	CASSPLDVSSGANVLTF	TGTGCCAGCAGTCCTCTGGACGTTAGCTCTGGGGCCAACGTCCTGACTTTC
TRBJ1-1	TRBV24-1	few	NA	CATSDPNMEAFF	TGTGCCACCAGTGACCCGAACATGGAAGCTTTCTTT
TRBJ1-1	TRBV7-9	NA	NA	CASSRFGSPMDEAFF	TGTGCCAGCAGCCGGTTTGGGTCCCCGATGGATGAAGCTTTCTTT
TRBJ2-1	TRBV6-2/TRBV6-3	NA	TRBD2	CASSPLAGDTEDEQFF	TGTGCCAGCAGTCCTTTAGCGGGAGATACCGAGGATGAGCAGTTCTTC
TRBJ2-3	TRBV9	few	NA	CASSSPGSTDTQYF	TGTGCCAGCAGCTCCCCAGGGAGCACAGATACGCAGTATTTT
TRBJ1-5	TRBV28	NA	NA	CASSSEQLLGPQHF	TGTGCCAGCAGTTCCGAACAGCTTCTCGGGCCCCAGCATTTT
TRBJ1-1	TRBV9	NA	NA	CASSVDSTAMNTEAFF	TGTGCCAGCAGCGTAGATTCCACGGCGATGAACACTGAAGCTTTCTTT
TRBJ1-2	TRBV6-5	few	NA	CASSYSRGDGYTF	TGTGCCAGCAGTTACTCGCGGGGGGATGGCTACACCTTC
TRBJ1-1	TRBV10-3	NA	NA	CAISRGGNTEAFF	TGTGCCATCAGTCGGGGGGGGAACACTGAAGCTTTCTTT